This T cell receptor (beta chain) was sequenced during a study of OX40 agonist ivuxolimab in advanced cancers. Regarding the study as a whole: The authors also found low normalized T-cell clonal expansion in some nonresponders. Patients with a partial response at 0.1-3.0 mg/kg had among the lowest clonal expansion.

Assay: immunoSEQ multiplex PCR; the TCRdb copy retains only in-frame clones and omits some. The sample lists 75,000 to 90,000 clones; more than 75% were seen once. This CDR3 spans 15 amino acids. V was clipped by 5 bases and J by 1 base, with 14 bases between them. Germline-derived CDR1 and CDR2 are SNHLY and FYNNEI. It was autoimmune disease history or systemic immunosuppression that excluded patients. About this clone: Its target is not known.

This receptor was identified in an adult with an advanced solid tumor such as melanoma, head and neck, liver or kidney cancer. The sequencing used CD4+ or CD8+ T cells sorted from blood, collected in a trial of the OX40 agonist ivuxolimab. The V call is TRBV2, the J call TRBJ1-1; D ambiguous. CDR3 bases: TGTGCCAGCAGTTTGAGGGCAGCATCGAACACTGAAGCTTTCTTT. This translates into CASSLRAASNTEAFF.